Detailed here is one T cell receptor (beta chain). Its antigen is as yet unknown. The junction departs from the called germline gene at one end, perhaps through a read error. The study drew the donors from its approximately 110-subject validation cohort, separate from the roughly 700-subject first cohort. The method was immunoSEQ multiplex PCR; TCRdb's version includes in-frame clones alone and lacks a portion of them. The data hold over 200,000 clones, with 70% to 90% observed a single time. This specimen comes from a study of cytomegalovirus exposure and HLA in healthy donors. Study in general: The 130 or so validation repertoires, a later analysis reported, used the same platform as the 550 to 800 first-cohort repertoires. General study results and limits: Confirmation was obtained in vitro that a few CMV-associated chains are specific for CMV antigens. The majority of TCR sequences were rare, yet some public TCRs appeared in many donors.

The receptor's source is a woman under 30 in good health and CMV-seronegative. The sample was PBMCs.

In DNA, the CDR3 is TGTGCCAGCAGCCATTCTAGCGGGAAAATTGTCTTC. Amino acid sequence: CASSHSSGKIVF. V is TRBV7-9 and J is TRBJ2-1; 9 bases are a match to TRBD2. The germline CDR1 and CDR2 sequences are SEHNR and FQNEAQ (reference sequence). The CDR3 has 12 residues.